Listed below are T cell receptor beta chains from one sample, sequenced in a study of blood T cell repertoires in COVID-19. The protocol was immunoSEQ multiplex PCR, while the TCRdb copy is restricted to in-frame clones and leaves out a portion. This sample yields 60,000 to 85,000 clones, of which approximately 83% are seen a single time; around 12% belongs to the top ten. Specimen: peripheral blood. These receptors were collected from a human donor in a cohort sampled during active COVID-19. The CDR3 runs from the conserved cysteine through the conserved F or W. D genes are given only for firm matches. Clone size is shown for a subset of rows, as once, few, many or a class of expanded clone.

TRBV7-8	TRBJ2-1	-	-	TGTGCCAGCAGCCCCCTTGGAGGGATCAACAATGAGCAGTTCTTC	CASSPLGGINNEQFF
TRBV5-5	TRBJ1-6	-	few	TGTGCCAGCAGCTCGCTCTATGACAGGACCGTTAATTCACCCCTCCACTTT	CASSSLYDRTVNSPLHF
TRBV19	TRBJ2-1	-	-	TGTGCCAGTAACAAGGGGGGGGTCTACAATGAGCAGTTCTTC	CASNKGGVYNEQFF
TRBV27	TRBJ1-2	TRBD1	-	TGTGCCAGCAGTCAGCCGGGACAGGGGCGAGGCTACACCTTC	CASSQPGQGRGYTF
TRBV24-1	TRBJ1-1	-	-	TGTGCCACCAGTGGTCCAGGGGCGAACACTGAAGCTTTCTTT	CATSGPGANTEAFF
TRBV10-2	TRBJ2-7	TRBD1	-	TGCGCCAGCAAGGTAGGGACAGGGAGCTTCTACGAGCAGTACTTC	CASKVGTGSFYEQYF
TRBV7-9	TRBJ2-3	TRBD2	-	TGTGCCAGCAGCGACACTAGCGGGGGGAACACAGATACGCAGTATTTT	CASSDTSGGNTDTQYF
TRBV5-6	TRBJ2-5	-	-	TGTGCCAGCAGCTTTGTAGATCTACTGCTGGAAGAGACCCAGTACTTC	CASSFVDLLLEETQYF
TRBV5-4	TRBJ2-3	TRBD1	-	TGTGCCAGCAGCCTCCCGGGACAGGGGACGACAGATACGCAGTATTTT	CASSLPGQGTTDTQYF
TRBV27	TRBJ2-3	TRBD2	once	TGTGCCAGCAGTCGAACTAGCGGGGGACCCACAGATACGCAGTATTTT	CASSRTSGGPTDTQYF
TRBV18	TRBJ2-5	TRBD2	-	TGTGCCAGCTCACCAGCGATGGGGGGGGAAGAGACCCAGTACTTC	CASSPAMGGEETQYF
TRBV9	TRBJ2-1	TRBD2	few	TGTGCCAGCAGCTACTCACCGGCGGGGGGGATCTACAATGAGCAGTTCTTC	CASSYSPAGGIYNEQFF
TRBV7-2	TRBJ2-5	TRBD2	-	TGTGCCAGCAGCTACAGCGGGGGGCCCCAAGAGACCCAGTACTTC	CASSYSGGPQETQYF
TRBV28	TRBJ2-7	-	-	TGTGCCAGCAGTTTAGAAGCCCTTGACAGTTCCTACGAGCAGTACTTC	CASSLEALDSSYEQYF
TRBV5-1	TRBJ2-3	TRBD1	-	TGCGCCAGCAGCCCAACTGGACAGGGCGGTAGGGCAGATACGCAGTATTTT	CASSPTGQGGRADTQYF
TRBV7-9	TRBJ2-7	-	-	TGTGCCAGCAGCTTAGATTTTGATTTAAGGGGGAGCTCCTACGAGCAGTACTTC	CASSLDFDLRGSSYEQYF
TRBV28	TRBJ1-3	-	-	TGTGCCAGCTCCGACCGGGGGTCTGGAAACACCATATATTTT	CASSDRGSGNTIYF
TRBV5-4	TRBJ1-2	TRBD1	-	TGTGCCAGCAGCTTGACAGGGGACATTGGCTACACCTTC	CASSLTGDIGYTF
TRBV6-6	TRBJ1-4	-	-	TGTGCCAGCAGTCCCCGTACCGCCCTGGGGCGAGGTGAAAAACTGTTTTTT	CASSPRTALGRGEKLFF
TRBV6-6	TRBJ2-7	TRBD1	-	TGTGCCAGCAGTCTGACAGGGCAGGGCGAGCAGTACTTC	CASSLTGQGEQYF
TRBV11-3	TRBJ2-1	TRBD2	-	TGTGCCAGCAGCTTAGAGGGGCGCGGGCTAGCGGGGATATACAATGAGCAGTTCTTC	CASSLEGRGLAGIYNEQFF
TRBV24-1	TRBJ2-7	-	-	TGTGCCACCAGTGATTTGGGCGGCAGGGCGAACTACGAGCAGTACTTC	CATSDLGGRANYEQYF
TRBV18	TRBJ2-1	-	-	TGTGCCAGCTCACCACCAATAGGGGGCTCCTACAATGAGCAGTTCTTC	CASSPPIGGSYNEQFF
TRBV7-2	TRBJ2-7	-	-	TGTGCCAGCAGCCCCTCTACCTGGAGCTCCTACGAGCAGTACTTC	CASSPSTWSSYEQYF
TRBV7-3	TRBJ2-7	-	once	TGTGCCAGCAGCTTAACTGGCTTCGGGTCGGGAAGCGAGCAGTACTTC	CASSLTGFGSGSEQYF
TRBV23-1	TRBJ2-7	-	-	TGCGCCAGCAGTCGGGCCACTTACTTCTACGAGCAGTACTTC	CASSRATYFYEQYF